A selection of T cell receptor beta chains follows, all from one sample in a study of blood T cells in healthy people across ages. One entry per CDR3 protein results from TCRdb running MiXCR on the 5' RACE reads. Of some 1.8 million distinct CDR3 sequences in the sample, approximately 39% were seen once. The sequenced sample was blood. These receptors were collected from a human donor in good health. Both conserved end residues are trimmed from each CDR3. Some rows have no size entry. The others give once, few or many, or a class for an expanded clone.

v_call	j_call	clone_size	cdr3_aa
TRBV7-2	TRBJ2-1	few	ASSLALGRYNEQF
TRBV4-3	TRBJ2-7	.	ASSQERAGYYEQY
TRBV5-1	TRBJ2-1	.	ASSSWTYEQF
TRBV2	TRBJ2-7	few	ASSLQGVLGDEQY
TRBV15	TRBJ2-5	few	ATSRDSGPRLQETQY
TRBV27	TRBJ1-2	few	ASSPGQGRVYGYT
TRBV12-3/TRBV12-4	TRBJ2-1	few	ASSFGQSSSYNEQF
TRBV15	TRBJ2-1	.	ATSGGDSFGEQF
TRBV28	TRBJ2-4	.	ANSLEGKMVQY
TRBV7-9	TRBJ2-5	.	ASNEEGVGFETQY
TRBV9	TRBJ2-1	.	ASSVSSGVDIGEQF
TRBV5-6	TRBJ1-2	.	ASSLGQGIIGYT
TRBV18	TRBJ2-1	.	ASSPTLNYNERF
TRBV5-5	TRBJ1-2	.	ASSLVPRFANYGYT
TRBV19	TRBJ2-5	few	AGSINAAGEGETQY
TRBV10-3	TRBJ2-1	.	AISVTSGSYNEQF
TRBV9	TRBJ2-1	.	ASSPSRGVCNEQF
TRBV7-9	TRBJ2-1	once	ASTLGQGLWNEQF
TRBV20-1	TRBJ2-5	few	SARWGRETQY
TRBV14	TRBJ2-1	.	ASSQFRDKQF
TRBV20-1	TRBJ1-1	.	SARSKQGAHTEAF
TRBV7-9	TRBJ2-3	.	ASSSLRPDTQY
TRBV20-1	TRBJ1-4	few	SARDPRGGDEKLF
TRBV5-1	TRBJ1-5	many	ASSLDGYSNQPQH
TRBV16	TRBJ1-6	.	ASSPGQGHYNSPLH
TRBV5-1	TRBJ2-7	few	ASSLSMSPGDEQY
TRBV5-1	TRBJ2-5	.	ASSPDGRLVQETQY
TRBV7-2	TRBJ2-3	few	ASSYQTGSRDTQY
TRBV20-1	TRBJ1-3	.	SARAVGGNTIY
TRBV4-3	TRBJ1-2	few	ASSQDYRETHHGYT
TRBV29-1	TRBJ2-3	.	SAEKGADTQY
TRBV4-2	TRBJ2-1	.	ASSPGLAGNLRNEQF
TRBV4-2	TRBJ2-1	.	ASSQGVGNPYNEQF
TRBV7-8	TRBJ2-1	.	ASSPTRAERGSEQF
TRBV7-2	TRBJ2-3	few	ASSLKALDTQY
TRBV21-1	TRBJ2-7	.	ASSISRGLHSYEQY
TRBV20-1	TRBJ2-5	few	SARLLAAQETQY
TRBV7-9	TRBJ1-1	few	ASSRTATGSGMNTEAF
TRBV4-1	TRBJ1-5	.	ASSLLGWQEVGQPQH
TRBV4-3	TRBJ2-3	.	ASSQGLPRRDTQY
TRBV20-1	TRBJ1-2	.	SARDHGGSFYGYT
TRBV20-1	TRBJ1-2	many	SAGTFLGYT
TRBV2	TRBJ2-5	few	ASSDRRGQETQY
TRBV7-9	TRBJ2-7	few	ASSRMTTGYSYEQY
TRBV6-6	TRBJ1-2	.	ASIFRGRGYT